This is a list of T cell receptor beta chains from one sample in a study of immune cell composition in non-small cell lung cancer. Profiling relied on immunoSEQ multiplex PCR, and the TCRdb table lists in-frame clones only, not all of them. The sample holds thousands of clones, 76% seen once. The sample taken for sequencing was lung tumor tissue. The receptor set was obtained from a human donor with non-small cell lung cancer. The CDR3 runs from the conserved cysteine through the conserved F or W. The order of the fields is D gene, J gene, V gene, clone size, CDR3 DNA, CDR3 protein. D genes are given only for firm matches. Rows give clone size only sometimes, using once, few, many, or a class for an expanded clone.

d_gene: .
j_gene: TRBJ2-1
v_gene: TRBV27
abundance: .
CDR3nt: TGTGCCAGCAGTTTCGGAGGGGCCTCCTACAATGAGCAGTTCTTC
CDR3aa: CASSFGGASYNEQFF

d_gene: .
j_gene: TRBJ1-1
v_gene: TRBV7-2
abundance: .
CDR3nt: TGTGCCAGCAGCTTACAGAATATATTGAACACTGAAGCTTTCTTT
CDR3aa: CASSLQNILNTEAFF

d_gene: .
j_gene: TRBJ1-1
v_gene: TRBV6-1
abundance: .
CDR3nt: TGTGCCAGCAGTGAACTGGGGGGGGACACTGAAGCTTTCTTT
CDR3aa: CASSELGGDTEAFF

d_gene: .
j_gene: TRBJ1-1
v_gene: TRBV7-5
abundance: .
CDR3nt: TGTGCCAGAAGCCCCGAGGACAGGTTTGGAAACACTGAAGCTTTCTTT
CDR3aa: CARSPEDRFGNTEAFF

d_gene: .
j_gene: TRBJ1-5
v_gene: TRBV6-6
abundance: once
CDR3nt: TGTGCCAGCCGATGGGAGGGCAATCAGCCCCAGCATTTT
CDR3aa: CASRWEGNQPQHF